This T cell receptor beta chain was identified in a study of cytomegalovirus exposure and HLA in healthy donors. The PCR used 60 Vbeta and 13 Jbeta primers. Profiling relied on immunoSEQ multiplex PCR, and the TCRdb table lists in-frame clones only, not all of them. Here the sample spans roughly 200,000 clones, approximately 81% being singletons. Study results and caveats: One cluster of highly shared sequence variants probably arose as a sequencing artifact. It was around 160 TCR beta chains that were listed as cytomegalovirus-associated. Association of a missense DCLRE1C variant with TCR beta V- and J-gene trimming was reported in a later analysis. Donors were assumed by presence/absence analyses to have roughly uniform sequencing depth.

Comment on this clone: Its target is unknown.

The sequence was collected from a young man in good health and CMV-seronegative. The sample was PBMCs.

Here the CDR3 reads CASSENRGAAQPQHF. CDR3 DNA: TGTGCCAGCAGTGAAAACAGGGGGGCGGCACAGCCCCAGCATTTT. The chain uses TRBV6-1 and TRBJ1-5, with TRBD1 matching over 8 bases. The germline V gene has CDR1 MNHNS and CDR2 SASEGT. This CDR3 spans 15 amino acids. V trimming: 2 bases; J trimming: 7 bases; junction bases outside the gene matches: 7.